A selection of T cell receptor beta chains follows, all from one sample in a study of T cells in localized non-small cell lung cancer. Generated by immunoSEQ multiplex PCR, the TCRdb table keeps only in-frame clones and is missing some. The repertoire has 1,500 to 2,000 clones, around 21% of them found once; the top ten carry approximately 23%. Sequences were derived from normal lung tissue next to the tumor, sampled before any cancer treatment. The source of these receptors is a woman aged 35 to 70 with stage I lung adenocarcinoma. Each CDR3 is given without its conserved first and last residue. Fields, in order: clone size, V gene, CDR3 protein. Size tells how often a clone was seen (once, few, many) or the class of an expanded clone, and some rows leave it out.

many	TRBV11-3	ASSPSRGRYEQY
NA	TRBV11-3	ASSPGGDGNEQF
NA	TRBV19	ASSLGGDGYT
NA	TRBV11-3	ASSLDTSGYNEQF
NA	TRBV7-4	ASSLGTPGIAGTGELF
large	TRBV16	ASSQSSGNYGYT
NA	TRBV10-1	ASSDNGELF
NA	TRBV16	ASSPYSGGEQF
NA	TRBV11-3	ASSTSQGAGNSPLH
medium-sized	TRBV9	ATNQGLGETQY
NA	TRBV19	ASSNPPDGKNTEAF
NA	TRBV19	ASSRGLQETQY
few	TRBV6-8	ASSYERKNGYT
NA	TRBV7-5	ASSSVSQSKNIQY
NA	TRBV19	ASSGAGHMLANYGYT